This T cell receptor (beta chain) is from a study of response to subunit inactivated influenza vaccine. This clonotype showed up just a few times. Its antigen is not known. Findings and limits, study-wide: The authors offered the suggestion that each seasonal influenza vaccination recruits few new T cells.

TCRdb re-derived calls from the RT-PCR reads in MiXCR, one entry per CDR3 protein. The sample includes about 650,000 distinct CDR3 sequences, about 14% of them seen just once. The sample consisted of PBMCs from blood, taken less than 15 days before vaccination. The TCR was taken from a man aged 45-65 years who received an inactivated influenza vaccine.

CDR3 loop: CASSDGLAATYEQYF. CDR3 bases: TGTGCCAGCAGCGATGGACTAGCGGCTACCTACGAGCAGTACTTC. This sequence joins TRBV7-9 and TRBJ2-7; 10 bases match TRBD2. Germline assignment: CDR1 SEHNR and CDR2 FQNEAQ (reference sequence). V shed 5 bases and J 2 bases; nucleotides not matched to a gene: 6. This CDR3 region has 15 residues.